The clone carrying this T cell receptor beta chain has just a few counts. The antigen is not known. The sample originates from a study of T cell repertoires in cytomegalovirus infection. Trimming shortened V by 4 bases and J by 11 bases, and 20 bases separated the two germline ends. In germline, CDR1 is SGHTA, CDR2 FQGNSA. The CDR3 is 14 residues long. TCRdb reprocessed the reads with MiXCR, giving one entry per CDR3 protein. The data show 140,000 to 150,000 distinct CDR3 sequences, more than 25% seen once. The clonotype originates from a human donor in good health (CMV status not recorded). Some clones in this sample may be carry-over from other donors' samples. V gene TRBV7-2 combines with J gene TRBJ1-1, with unresolved D. Specimen: CD8+ T cells from cultured PBMCs, collected from culture after CMV antigen stimulation. CDR3 in DNA: TGTGCCAGCAGCTCGTTATCCGGGCCGATCGGCGCTTTCTTT. Translating gives CASSSLSGPIGAFF. Supplemented by reference TRBV7-2 and TRBJ1-1, the full variable domain reads GAGVSQSPSNKVTEKGKDVELRCDPISGHTALYWYRQSLGQGLEFLIYFQGNSAPDKSGLPSDRFSAERTGGSVSTLTIQRTQQEDSAVYLCASSSLSGPIGAFFGQGTRLTVV.